This passage covers 19 T cell receptor beta chains from one sample sequenced in a study of CD8 T cells in Susac syndrome. The RNA input was roughly 0.45 to 1 ug, and it was reverse transcribed with random hexamers. Via MiXCR, TCRdb re-called the immunoSEQ multiplex PCR reads, giving one row per CDR3 protein. The sample has roughly 330,000 distinct CDR3 sequences, approximately 90% seen once. Sequences were obtained from CD4+ T cells from PBMCs. These receptors all come from a human donor with multiple sclerosis.

The rearrangement uses TRBV20-1 and TRBJ1-4; no reliable D call. CDR1 and CDR2 from the germline V gene are DFQATT and SNEGSKA (reference sequence). This CDR3 has 11 residues. Trimming stripped 1 base from V and 7 bases from J, with 4 bases between. The CDR3 nucleotides are TGCAGTGCTAGAGGGTTTGAAAAACTGTTTTTT. Translation: CSARGFEKLFF.

The rearrangement joins TRBV3-1 to TRBJ1-5; D is perhaps TRBD1 (5 bases). The V end was cut by 5 bases, the J end by 3 bases, with 11 bases between. Germline V lookup: CDR1 LGHDT, CDR2 YNNKEL (reference sequence). The CDR3 loop spans 14 amino acids. In DNA, the CDR3 is TGTGCCAGCAGCAACCGGGACCTCAATCAGCCCCAGCATTTT. Translated, it gives CASSNRDLNQPQHF. The full variable domain, with the rest looked up from reference TRBV3-1 and TRBJ1-5, is DTAVSQTPKYLVTQMGNDKSIKCEQNLGHDTMYWYKQDSKKFLKIMFSYNNKELIINETVPNRFSPKSPDKAHLNLHINSLELGDSAVYFCASSNRDLNQPQHFGDGTRLSIL.

V gene TRBV7-9 combines with J gene TRBJ2-1, with 9 bases lining up with TRBD2. The V gene's germline CDR1 is SEHNR and CDR2 FQNEAQ (reference sequence). This CDR3 has 15 residues. Losses at the gene ends were 5 bases for V and 9 bases for J; bases not matched to a gene: 11. CDR3 sequence: CASSTLAGYRSEQFF. In DNA, the CDR3 is TGTGCCAGCAGCACCCTAGCGGGATATAGGAGTGAGCAGTTCTTC.

The chain links TRBV9 to TRBJ1-1; 7 bases line up with TRBD1. Losses at the gene ends were 0 bases for V and 7 bases for J; bases not matched to a gene: 3. CDR3 size: 13 residues. CDR1 is SGDLS, CDR2 YYNGEE, per germline. CDR3 protein: CASSVGQGLEAFF. The CDR3 nucleotides read TGTGCCAGCAGCGTAGGACAGGGCCTTGAAGCTTTCTTT.

V is TRBV2 and J is TRBJ1-2; D is unclear. The germline V gene has CDR1 SNHLY and CDR2 FYNNEI. Trimming shortened V by 1 base and J by 6 bases, and 15 bases separated the two germline ends. The CDR3 sequence is 15 residues long. CDR3 DNA sequence: TGTGCCAGCAGTGAAGTTGGGCCGGGTACGGATGGCTACACCTTC. It codes for CASSEVGPGTDGYTF.

The chain uses TRBV12-3 or TRBV12-4 and TRBJ2-4; no definite D call. The germline V and J ends were trimmed by 3 bases and 7 bases, with 7 bases remaining between them. The CDR3 length is 12 residues. CDR3 region: CASSFEENIQYF. The CDR3 nucleotides are TGTGCCAGCAGTTTCGAGGAGAACATTCAGTACTTC.

This clonotype has just one count. This chain connects TRBV5-1 to TRBJ1-1, with D unresolved. Trimming cost V 0 bases and J 2 bases, with 14 bases left between them. Germline V gene lookup returns CDR1 SGHRS and CDR2 YFSETQ. This CDR3 contains 16 residues. Written as DNA, the CDR3 is TGCGCCAGCAGCTTGGTTCGTCGCAGCCTTAACACTGAAGCTTTCTTT. It encodes CASSLVRRSLNTEAFF.

This chain links TRBV9 with TRBJ1-1, with no clear D. Germline V gene lookup returns CDR1 SGDLS and CDR2 YYNGEE. The V end was cut by 4 bases, the J end by 0 bases, with 13 bases between. The CDR3 spans 15 residues. In DNA, the CDR3 is TGTGCCAGCAGCCAAGGCTGGGCAGTGAACACTGAAGCTTTCTTT. It encodes CASSQGWAVNTEAFF.

The gene calls are TRBV4-1 and TRBJ1-5, with TRBD1 matching 7 bases. J gave up 3 bases and V 2 bases, and 4 bases lay outside the gene matches. The CDR3 spans 15 residues. Germline assignment: CDR1 MGHRA and CDR2 YSYEKL. CDR3 sequence reads: CASSQTGQLNQPQHF. CDR3 sequence (DNA): TGCGCCAGCAGCCAAACGGGACAGCTCAATCAGCCCCAGCATTTT.

CDR3 residues: CSVDSPVNTEAFF. For the CDR3, the DNA is TGCAGCGTTGACTCTCCGGTGAACACTGAAGCTTTCTTT. This chain links TRBV29-1 with TRBJ1-1; D remains unclear. The CDR3 contains 13 residues. Germline V gene lookup returns CDR1 SQVTM and CDR2 ANQGSEA. V was trimmed by 3 bases and J by 0 bases, leaving 8 bases between them.

The gene calls are TRBV2 and TRBJ2-2; D not certain. The germline V gene encodes CDR1 SNHLY and CDR2 FYNNEI. The CDR3 consists of 14 residues. V was trimmed by 6 bases and J by 7 bases, leaving 15 bases between them. CDR3 region: CASRPNSGVGELFF. CDR3 in DNA: TGTGCCAGCAGGCCGAACTCCGGTGTCGGGGAGCTGTTTTTT.

This chain links TRBV7-9 with TRBJ1-6, with D possibly being TRBD1 (5 bases). The germline V gene has CDR1 SEHNR and CDR2 FQNEAQ (reference sequence). The CDR3 covers 15 residues. With 5 bases removed from V and 7 bases from J, the gap between germline ends came to 15 bases. CDR3 bases: TGTGCCAGCAGCCGCCGTGTGGGGGTGAATTCACCCCTCCACTTT. Translation gives CASSRRVGVNSPLHF.

The V call is TRBV6-2 or TRBV6-3, the J call TRBJ2-5, with 7 bases matching TRBD1. Germline V gene data show CDR1 as MNHEY and CDR2 as SVGEGT. The CDR3 runs to 14 residues. J gave up 1 base and V 6 bases, and 5 bases lay outside the gene matches. CDR3 DNA sequence: TGTGCCAGCAGCCGCACAGGGGTCCAAGAGACCCAGTACTTC. Amino acid sequence: CASSRTGVQETQYF.

The J gene is TRBJ2-6, the V gene TRBV3-1; 7 nucleotides match TRBD1. The CDR3 runs to 17 residues. V shed 1 base and J 4 bases; nucleotides not matched to a gene: 7. CDR1 is LGHDT and CDR2 is YNNKEL in the germline V gene (reference sequence). The CDR3 DNA reads as TGTGCCAGCAGCCAAGTTTCCAGGGGGAAAGGGGCCAACGTCCTGACTTTC. Amino acids: CASSQVSRGKGANVLTF.

The V gene is TRBV18, the J gene TRBJ2-7; D is unresolved. CDR1 and CDR2 (germline): KGHSH, LQKENI. V gave up 0 bases and J gave up 7 bases, with 16 bases separating them. CDR3 size: 15 residues. As DNA, the CDR3 is TGTGCCAGCTCACCACCTCCTGGGGTTAGTGGGGAGCAGTACTTC. It codes for CASSPPPGVSGEQYF. Variable domain in full (rest from reference TRBV18 and TRBJ2-7): NAGVMQNPRHLVRRRGQEARLRCSPMKGHSHVYWYRQLPEEGLKFMVYLQKENIIDESGMPKERFSAEFPKEGPSILRIQQVVRGDSAAYFCASSPPPGVSGEQYFGPGTRLTVT.

V is TRBV19 and J is TRBJ2-1; 13 bases line up with TRBD2. V dropped 7 bases and J dropped 8; count of bases not matched to a gene: 14. Germline V lookup: CDR1 LNHDA, CDR2 SQIVND (reference sequence). The CDR3 spans 17 residues. The CDR3 reads CASTPRTGTSGTDEQFF. CDR3 sequence (DNA): TGTGCCAGTACCCCTCGAACCGGGACTAGCGGGACCGATGAGCAGTTCTTC.

This clonotype came up once. The chain couples TRBV19 to TRBJ1-3, with D hard to call. CDR3 length: 14 residues. V lost 4 bases to trimming and J lost 1 base, with 8 bases between them. Per germline, CDR1 LNHDA and CDR2 SQIVND (reference sequence). DNA of the CDR3: TGTGCCAGTAGTACACTTTCTTCTGGAAACACCATATATTTT. Translation gives CASSTLSSGNTIYF.

CDR3 bases: TGCGCCAGCAGCCCCGGACAGGTACAACAAGAGACCCAGTACTTC. Amino acids: CASSPGQVQQETQYF. The V gene is TRBV4-1, the J gene TRBJ2-5, with 7 bases matching TRBD1. Germline-derived CDR1 and CDR2 are MGHRA and YSYEKL. The junction had 7 bases not matched to a gene; V was cut back by 4 bases and J by 2 bases. CDR3 length: 15 amino acids.

The rearrangement joins TRBV5-1 to TRBJ2-6; D is unclear. CDR3 length: 16 amino acids. The germline V gene encodes CDR1 SGHRS and CDR2 YFSETQ. V was shortened by 0 bases and J by 4 bases, with 11 bases between the two germline ends. The CDR3 region has the DNA TGCGCCAGCAGCTTGGTTGAGTTGGGGGGGGCCAACGTCCTGACTTTC. Translated, it gives CASSLVELGGANVLTF.